Listed here is a single TCR beta chain. Antigen unknown. The donors were in the roughly 120-subject validation cohort; that cohort was separate from the roughly 680-subject first cohort. This record belongs to a study of cytomegalovirus exposure and HLA in healthy donors. Whole-study findings and limits: Specificity for CMV antigens was confirmed in vitro for a few of the CMV-associated chains.

Here immunoSEQ multiplex PCR was the method, and the copy in TCRdb shows in-frame clones only, minus some. This table has 50,000 to 70,000 clones, 90% to 95% appearing once. The CDR3 consists of 17 residues. V usage is TRBV21-1 and J usage is TRBJ2-6; the table assigns TRBD2, which was not confirmed against the DNA. TRBV21-1 is a pseudogene locus. Input material: PBMCs. The source is a woman younger than 30 in good health and CMV-seropositive. This chain's CDR3 is CASSRLAGGPGANVLTF. CDR3 nucleotides: TGTGCCAGCAGCCGACTAGCGGGAGGGCCTGGGGCCAACGTCCTGACTTTC.